One sample yielded the 10 T cell receptor beta chains listed below, sequenced in a study of Tregs in tolerant kidney transplant recipients. TCRdb's table, derived via immunoSEQ multiplex PCR, lists solely in-frame clones and lacks some. The sample records some 62,000 clones, about 98% being singletons. This sample comprised Tregs from blood, obtained before the transplant. Every receptor here comes from a human donor who received a combined kidney and bone marrow transplant.

The V gene is TRBV30, the J gene TRBJ2-2, with D tentatively TRBD2 (6 bases). Trimming removed 6 bases from V and 1 base from J, with 9 bases in between. Germline CDR1 reads GTSNPN; CDR2 reads SVGIG (reference sequence). CDR3 length equals 13 residues. The CDR3 sequence: CACRRGNTGELFF. DNA of the CDR3: TGTGCCTGCAGGCGGGGGAACACCGGGGAGCTGTTTTTT.

V usage is TRBV5-1 and J usage is TRBJ2-7; 10 bases fit TRBD1. This CDR3 spans 16 amino acids. Germline values: CDR1 SGHRS, CDR2 YFSETQ. V lost 6 bases, J lost 0 bases, and 9 bases stayed unmatched. CDR3 loop: CASTTTGGYSSYEQYF. CDR3 DNA: TGCGCCAGCACCACGACAGGGGGCTACAGCTCCTACGAGCAGTACTTC.

The rearrangement links TRBV6-1 to TRBJ1-2, with 7 bases matching TRBD1. V gave up 4 bases and J gave up 4 bases; unmatched junction bases: 6. The germline CDR1 and CDR2 sequences are MNHNS and SASEGT. CDR3 length: 14 residues. The CDR3 sequence: CASSGRQGVYGYTF. The CDR3, as DNA: TGTGCCAGCAGTGGGCGACAGGGTGTCTATGGCTACACCTTC.

The V and J genes are TRBV5-1 and TRBJ2-7, with 10 bases fitting TRBD2. CDR1 SGHRS and CDR2 YFSETQ come from the germline V gene. The V segment lost 4 bases and the J segment 3 bases; nucleotides outside the gene matches: 1. The CDR3 covers 13 residues. The CDR3 coding sequence is TGCGCCAGCAGCCCTAGCGGGAGCTACGAGCAGTACTTC. Protein sequence: CASSPSGSYEQYF.

The CDR3 reads CATVTGGRPNGYTF. The CDR3 DNA follows: TGTGCCACCGTAACCGGGGGGCGCCCCAATGGCTACACCTTC. The chain links TRBV6-5 to TRBJ1-2, with D perhaps TRBD1 (6 bases). This CDR3 is 14 amino acids long. Germline V gives CDR1 MNHEY, CDR2 SVGAGI. V was shortened by 10 bases and J by 6 bases, with 21 bases between the two germline ends.

The V and J genes are TRBV11-2 and TRBJ1-5, with 8 bases matching TRBD1. Germline lookup yields CDR1 SGHAT and CDR2 FQNNGV. Trimming at V came to 3 bases and at J to 5 bases, leaving 0 bases not matched to a gene. This CDR3 spans 13 amino acids. The CDR3 DNA sequence: TGTGCCAGCAGCTTGACAGGGGATCAGCCCCAGCATTTT. It is translated as CASSLTGDQPQHF.

This sequence joins TRBV7-9 and TRBJ2-2; maybe TRBD1 (5 bases). Per germline, CDR1 SEHNR and CDR2 FQNEAQ (reference sequence). There are 18 residues in the CDR3. Trimming removed 1 base from V and 9 bases from J, with 24 bases in between. The CDR3 region is CASSLVLRARAIDRELFF. The CDR3 DNA sequence: TGTGCCAGCAGCTTAGTTTTACGGGCCAGGGCGATCGACCGGGAGCTGTTTTTT.

This chain joins TRBV9 and TRBJ2-3; a possible D gene is TRBD2 (7 bases). Germline V gene sequence: CDR1 SGDLS, CDR2 YYNGEE. V lost 4 bases, J lost 4 bases, and 19 bases lay in between. This CDR3 is built from 16 residues. The CDR3 region is CASSPPSGGLADTQYF. CDR3 coding DNA: TGTGCCAGCAGCCCCCCATCCGGGGGGCTCGCAGATACGCAGTATTTT.

This chain links TRBV7-2 with TRBJ2-3; 12 bases agree with TRBD2. The CDR3 runs 15 residues. V was clipped by 6 bases and J by 15 bases; unmatched bases: 16. Germline V gene data show CDR1 as SGHTA and CDR2 as FQGNSA. CDR3 residues: CASSPKPASGRARYF. The CDR3 nucleotides are TGTGCCAGCAGTCCCAAGCCGGCTAGCGGGAGGGCCCGTTATTTT.

The CDR3 spells CASSAQQGNTIYF. CDR3 bases: TGCGCCAGCAGCGCCCAACAGGGAAACACCATATATTTT. The V call is TRBV5-1, the J call TRBJ1-3; D uncertain. V gave up 4 bases and J gave up 4 bases, with 9 bases separating them. Germline V gene lookup returns CDR1 SGHRS and CDR2 YFSETQ. CDR3 size: 13 residues.